Below, 10 T cell receptor beta chains from the same sample are listed, as sequenced in a study of OX40 agonist ivuxolimab in advanced cancers. Using immunoSEQ multiplex PCR, the repertoire was profiled, and TCRdb retains in-frame clones only, with some absent. The sample shows over 50,000 clones, roughly 84% of them seen only once. The source was CD4+ or CD8+ T cells sorted from blood, collected in a trial of the OX40 agonist ivuxolimab. Source of these receptors: an adult with an advanced solid tumor such as melanoma, head and neck, liver or kidney cancer.

The rearrangement uses TRBV19 and TRBJ2-1; D not certain. The CDR3 loop spans 17 amino acids. The germline V gene has CDR1 LNHDA and CDR2 SQIVND (reference sequence). Trimming left V 0 bases short and J 0 bases short, with 12 bases between. Written as DNA, the CDR3 is TGTGCCAGTAGTATAGACCCACTCATTAGCTCCTACAATGAGCAGTTCTTC. It codes for CASSIDPLISSYNEQFF.

V and J are TRBV5-1 and TRBJ2-1; D remains ambiguous. This CDR3 region has 12 residues. CDR1 and CDR2 (germline): SGHRS, YFSETQ. V lost 0 bases and J lost 8, with 6 bases in between. The CDR3 nucleotides are TGCGCCAGCAGCTTGGGCGTCGATGAGCAGTTCTTC. Amino acid sequence: CASSLGVDEQFF.

CDR3 DNA sequence: TGTGCCAGCAGCTTGGCTCTAGCGGTAACTACCGAGCAGTACTTC. This codes for CASSLALAVTTEQYF. The chain carries TRBV5-5 and TRBJ2-7; TRBD2 aligns across 7 bases. The germline CDR1 and CDR2 sequences are SGHKS and YYEKEE (reference sequence). The length of the CDR3 is 15 residues. V shed 0 bases, J shed 6 bases, and the junction held 9 bases outside the gene matches. The full variable domain, rest sourced from reference TRBV5-5 and TRBJ2-7, is DAGVTQSPTHLIKTRGQQVTLRCSPISGHKSVSWYQQVLGQGPQFIFQYYEKEERGRGNFPDRFSARQFPNYSSELNVNALLLGDSALYLCASSLALAVTTEQYFGPGTRLTVT.

This clone was counted once. This rearrangement joins TRBV27 to TRBJ2-1; D gene uncertain. CDR1 and CDR2 from the germline V gene are MNHEY and SMNVEV (reference sequence). V was shortened by 5 bases and J by 4 bases, with 15 bases between the two germline ends. This CDR3 comprises 15 residues. The CDR3 sequence is CASSKLSTLYNEQFF. In nucleotides, the CDR3 is TGTGCCAGCAGTAAGCTATCGACCCTTTACAATGAGCAGTTCTTC.

This clone was detected only once. This chain links TRBV6-5 with TRBJ1-2; a weak D match, TRBD1 (5 bases). This CDR3 spans 14 amino acids. Looked up from germline, CDR1 is MNHEY and CDR2 is SVGAGI. The V end was cut by 7 bases, the J end by 4 bases, with 16 bases between. In nucleotides, the CDR3 is TGTGCCAGCACCCCAGCGAGGGGCAGCTATGGCTACACCTTC. This codes for CASTPARGSYGYTF.

CDR3 DNA: TGTGCCAGCAGGCTTCAAGGGTACAATGAGCAGTTCTTC. This encodes CASRLQGYNEQFF. The J gene is TRBJ2-1, the V gene TRBV27; D remains unclear. The CDR3 spans 13 residues. The germline CDR1 and CDR2 sequences are MNHEY and SMNVEV (reference sequence). V lost 6 bases to trimming and J lost 4 bases, with 10 bases between them.

The count of this clone is one. The rearrangement uses TRBV10-3 and TRBJ2-5; D perhaps matches TRBD1 (6 bases). This CDR3 region has 14 residues. The germline CDR1 and CDR2 sequences are ENHRY and SYGVKD. Trimming cost V 0 bases and J 5 bases, with 10 bases left between them. The CDR3 region is CAISESSQGETQYF. The CDR3 coding sequence is TGTGCCATCAGTGAGTCGTCACAGGGTGAGACCCAGTACTTC.

The sample holds one count of this clone. J is TRBJ2-6 and V is TRBV2, with no clear D. V was cut by 7 bases and J by 2 bases, with 12 bases left in between. The CDR3 has 15 residues. CDR1 is SNHLY, CDR2 FYNNEI, per germline. Written as DNA, the CDR3 is TGTGCCAGCAAATATGATAGGGCTGGGGCCAACGTCCTGACTTTC. Its protein product is CASKYDRAGANVLTF.

This chain connects TRBV5-1 to TRBJ2-7, with TRBD2 matching over 11 bases. V gave up 5 bases and J gave up 5 bases; unmatched junction bases: 3. CDR3 length: 13 amino acids. Per germline, CDR1 SGHRS and CDR2 YFSETQ. DNA of the CDR3: TGCGCCAGCAGACAGGGACTAGCGGACGAGCAGTACTTC. This translates into CASRQGLADEQYF. Using reference TRBV5-1 and TRBJ2-7 for the parts outside the CDR3, the full variable domain is KAGVTQTPRYLIKTRGQQVTLSCSPISGHRSVSWYQQTPGQGLQFLFEYFSETQRNKGNFPGRFSGRQFSNSRSEMNVSTLELGDSALYLCASRQGLADEQYFGPGTRLTVT.

This clone was detected only once. V and J are TRBV5-8 and TRBJ1-4; the match to TRBD1 covers 7 bases. Trimming removed 3 bases from V and 7 bases from J; junction bases left unmatched: 6. Germline V gene sequence: CDR1 SGHTS, CDR2 YDEGEE. This CDR3 is built from 14 residues. CDR3 DNA sequence: TGTGCCAGCAGCTCCTGGGACAGCCCTGAAAAACTGTTTTTT. Translated: CASSSWDSPEKLFF.